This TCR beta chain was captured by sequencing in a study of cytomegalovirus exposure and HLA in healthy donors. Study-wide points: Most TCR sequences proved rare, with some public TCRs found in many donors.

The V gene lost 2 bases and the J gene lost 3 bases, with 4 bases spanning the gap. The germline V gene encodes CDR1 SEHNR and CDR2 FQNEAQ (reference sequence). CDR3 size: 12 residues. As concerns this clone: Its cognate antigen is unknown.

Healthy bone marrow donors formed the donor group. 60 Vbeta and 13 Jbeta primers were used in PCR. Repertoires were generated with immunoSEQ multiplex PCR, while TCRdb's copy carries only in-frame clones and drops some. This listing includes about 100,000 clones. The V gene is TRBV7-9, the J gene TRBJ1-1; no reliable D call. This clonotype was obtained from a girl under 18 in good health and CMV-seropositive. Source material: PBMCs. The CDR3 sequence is CASSLLDTEAFF. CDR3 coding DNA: TGTGCCAGCAGCTTACTAGACACTGAAGCTTTCTTT.